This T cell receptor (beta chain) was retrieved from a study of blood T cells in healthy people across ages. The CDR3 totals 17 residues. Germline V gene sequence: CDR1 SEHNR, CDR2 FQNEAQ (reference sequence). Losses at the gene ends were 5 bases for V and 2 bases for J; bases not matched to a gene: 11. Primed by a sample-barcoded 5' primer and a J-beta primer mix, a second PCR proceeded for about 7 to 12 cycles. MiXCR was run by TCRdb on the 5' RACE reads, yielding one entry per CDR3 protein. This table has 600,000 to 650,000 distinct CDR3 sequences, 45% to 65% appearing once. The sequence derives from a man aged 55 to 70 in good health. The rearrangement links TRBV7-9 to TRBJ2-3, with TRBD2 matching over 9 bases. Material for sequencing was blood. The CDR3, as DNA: TGTGCCAGCAGCCCGAACCGACTAGCGGAGAACACAGATACGCAGTATTTT. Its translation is CASSPNRLAENTDTQYF. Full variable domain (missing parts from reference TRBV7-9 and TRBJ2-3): DTGVSQNPRHKITKRGQNVTFRCDPISEHNRLYWYRQTLGQGPEFLTYFQNEAQLEKSRLLSDRFSAERPKGSFSTLEIQRTEQGDSAMYLCASSPNRLAENTDTQYFGPGTRLTVL.